The 23 T cell receptor beta chains listed next were all sequenced from one sample in a study of identical twins. A single record per CDR3 protein comes from TCRdb applying MiXCR to the 5' RACE reads. The table includes about 530,000 distinct CDR3 sequences, approximately 16% detected once. The same sample was also studied in work on yellow fever vaccine responses in identical twins.

Material for sequencing was CD4+ T cells sorted from blood. The receptors derive from a woman between 18 and 30 years old in good health.

This clonotype was counted ten times or more. The J gene is TRBJ1-4, the V gene TRBV5-1, with D possibly TRBD1 on 5 matching bases. This CDR3 region has 15 residues. The ends were cut back, 0 bases at V and 0 bases at J, with 6 bases in the middle. CDR1 and CDR2 (germline): SGHRS, YFSETQ. The CDR3 nucleotides read TGCGCCAGCAGCTTGGGGGGGACAACTAATGAAAAACTGTTTTTT. This gives the protein CASSLGGTTNEKLFF.

This clonotype was picked up a small number of times. The CDR3, as DNA: TGTGCCAGCAGCAAGACTAGCGGGGGGGCCGGATTGACAGATACGCAGTATTTT. Its protein product is CASSKTSGGAGLTDTQYF. The chain carries TRBV9 and TRBJ2-3, with TRBD2 matching over 14 bases. Per the germline V gene, CDR1 is SGDLS and CDR2 is YYNGEE. The CDR3 sequence is 18 residues long. V lost 4 bases to trimming and J lost 3 bases; unmatched junction nucleotides: 10. Full variable domain (missing parts from reference TRBV9 and TRBJ2-3): DSGVTQTPKHLITATGQRVTLRCSPRSGDLSVYWYQQSLDQGLQFLIQYYNGEERAKGNILERFSAQQFPDLHSELNLSSLELGDSALYFCASSKTSGGAGLTDTQYFGPGTRLTVL.

This clonotype has more than one count but fewer than ten. This rearrangement joins TRBV11-2 to TRBJ2-5, with 12 bases aligning to TRBD2. CDR1 is SGHAT and CDR2 is FQNNGV in the germline V gene. The CDR3 sequence is 18 residues long. V was clipped by 2 bases and J by 4 bases; unmatched bases: 11. The CDR3 reads CASSLYRGLAGTSETQYF. CDR3 DNA: TGTGCCAGCAGCTTATACCGCGGACTAGCGGGGACTTCAGAGACCCAGTACTTC.

This clonotype was seen a handful of times. This rearrangement joins TRBV6-2 or TRBV6-3 to TRBJ2-2, with D unresolved. The CDR3 runs to 12 residues. The germline CDR1 and CDR2 sequences are MNHEY and SVGEGT. V dropped 4 bases and J dropped 7 bases, with 7 bases sitting between them. CDR3 in DNA: TGTGCCAGCAGTTCTCATCACGGGGAGCTGTTTTTT. Its protein product is CASSSHHGELFF.

This chain's CDR3 is CASSVRTRDDEQYF. The CDR3 DNA follows: TGTGCCAGCAGCGTTCGCACGCGGGACGACGAGCAGTACTTC. This rearrangement joins TRBV9 to TRBJ2-7; weak D call: TRBD2 (6 bases). Trimming stripped 2 bases from V and 5 bases from J, with 14 bases between. Germline CDR1 and CDR2: SGDLS and YYNGEE. The CDR3 covers 14 residues. The whole variable domain, remainder taken from reference TRBV9 and TRBJ2-7, is DSGVTQTPKHLITATGQRVTLRCSPRSGDLSVYWYQQSLDQGLQFLIQYYNGEERAKGNILERFSAQQFPDLHSELNLSSLELGDSALYFCASSVRTRDDEQYFGPGTRLTVT.

The V and J genes are TRBV7-9 and TRBJ2-7; D is perhaps TRBD1 (5 bases). Trimming removed 3 bases at V and 6 bases at J, with 15 bases between. Germline V gene lookup returns CDR1 SEHNR and CDR2 FQNEAQ (reference sequence). There are 14 residues in the CDR3. This CDR3 reads CASSLDIGPREQYV. The CDR3 region has the DNA TGTGCCAGCAGCTTGGACATAGGACCGCGCGAGCAGTACGTC.

This clonotype was counted only a few times. The genes are TRBV20-1 and TRBJ2-1; D remains unclear. This CDR3 has 15 amino acids. In germline, CDR1 is DFQATT, CDR2 SNEGSKA (reference sequence). V was cut by 0 bases and J by 5 bases, with 14 bases left in between. The CDR3 DNA sequence: TGCAGTGCTAGAGATCGGGTACGACCCAACAATGAGCAGTTCTTC. Amino acid sequence: CSARDRVRPNNEQFF.

The chain joins TRBV4-1 to TRBJ2-2; tentative D call: TRBD1 (6 bases). V was pared by 5 bases and J by 6 bases, with 13 bases between. The CDR3 totals 14 residues. Germline assignment: CDR1 MGHRA and CDR2 YSYEKL. The CDR3 here is CASSFQGMAGELFF. The DNA for the CDR3 is TGCGCCAGCAGCTTTCAGGGGATGGCCGGGGAGCTGTTTTTT.

The chain employs TRBV18 and TRBJ1-2; D gene unclear. The V end lost 6 bases, the J end lost 4 bases, and 12 bases lay between the germline ends. The CDR3 runs to 13 residues. In germline, CDR1 is KGHSH, CDR2 LQKENI. As DNA, the CDR3 is TGTGCCAGCTCGAATGTCGAAGGCTATGGCTACACCTTC. As protein: CASSNVEGYGYTF.

A few counts support this clonotype. The chain links TRBV29-1 to TRBJ2-2; 9 bases agree with TRBD2. V shed 4 bases and J 5 bases; nucleotides not matched to a gene: 8. The CDR3 contains 15 residues. Germline assignment: CDR1 SQVTM and CDR2 ANQGSEA. In nucleotides, the CDR3 is TGCAGCGTTGGTGGCGCGGGGGGGAATACCGGGGAGCTGTTTTTT. Translated: CSVGGAGGNTGELFF.

This clonotype was counted only a few times. The V gene is TRBV12-3 or TRBV12-4, the J gene TRBJ2-1, with no clear D. Trimming removed 7 bases from V and 7 bases from J, with 14 bases in between. The CDR3 is 13 residues long. The CDR3 sequence: CASTPSGWNEQFF. CDR3 nucleotides: TGTGCCAGCACCCCGTCCGGGTGGAATGAGCAGTTCTTC.

This clonotype has more than one count but fewer than ten. The genes are TRBV6-1 and TRBJ1-2; 8 bases match TRBD1. The CDR3 runs to 16 residues. Germline V gene lookup returns CDR1 MNHNS and CDR2 SASEGT. The J segment lost 4 bases and the V segment lost 6 bases, leaving 13 bases of the junction unmatched. The CDR3 is CASSTQGPGGSYGYTF. CDR3 in DNA: TGTGCCAGCAGCACCCAGGGGCCAGGGGGCAGCTATGGCTACACCTTC.

This clonotype occurred a few times. The genes are TRBV5-1 and TRBJ1-1, with a possible D match to TRBD1 (6 bases). Trimming pared 4 bases from V and 7 bases from J, leaving 17 bases between. The CDR3 spans 14 residues. Per the germline V gene, CDR1 is SGHRS and CDR2 is YFSETQ. The CDR3 is CASSPGGQGFEAFF. DNA for the CDR3: TGCGCCAGCAGCCCCGGAGGCCAGGGGTTTGAAGCTTTCTTT.

This clonotype turned up a few times. The chain uses TRBV29-1 and TRBJ2-3; 11 bases are shared with TRBD2. The V gene's germline CDR1 is SQVTM and CDR2 ANQGSEA. CDR3 length equals 14 residues. J gave up 3 bases and V 7 bases, and 6 bases lay outside the gene matches. The CDR3 spells CSAETSGVTDTQYF. For the CDR3, the DNA is TGCAGCGCCGAGACTAGCGGGGTAACAGATACGCAGTATTTT.

This sequence joins TRBV10-2 and TRBJ2-4; D is ambiguous. Between the trimmed V and J ends, which lost 3 bases and 0 bases, there was a span of 18 bases. Germline V gives CDR1 WSHSY, CDR2 SAAADI. CDR3 length equals 18 residues. For the CDR3, the DNA is TGCGCCAGCAGTGACCCCCTACGGCAGATACTAGCCAAAAACATTCAGTACTTC. This encodes CASSDPLRQILAKNIQYF.

This clonotype was picked up a small number of times. The V gene is TRBV27, the J gene TRBJ1-4; D is unclear. The CDR3 runs 15 residues. V shed 0 bases and J shed 5 bases, with 10 bases lying between them. CDR1 and CDR2 (germline): MNHEY, SMNVEV (reference sequence). CDR3 DNA: TGTGCCAGCAGTTTATCAATAGGGCGGAATGAAAAACTGTTTTTT. It encodes CASSLSIGRNEKLFF. The full variable domain, rest sourced from reference TRBV27 and TRBJ1-4, is EAQVTQNPRYLITVTGKKLTVTCSQNMNHEYMSWYRQDPGLGLRQIYYSMNVEVTDKGDVPEGYKVSRKEKRNFPLILESPSPNQTSLYFCASSLSIGRNEKLFFGSGTQLSVL.

This clonotype came up a few times. Here the CDR3 reads CASSLNGGSETQYF. In DNA, the CDR3 is TGTGCCAGCAGCCTCAACGGAGGGTCGGAGACCCAGTACTTC. The rearrangement links TRBV3-1 to TRBJ2-5, with D maybe TRBD2 (6 bases). This CDR3 has 14 residues. With 4 bases removed from V and 5 bases from J, the gap between germline ends came to 14 bases. CDR1 is LGHDT, CDR2 YNNKEL, per germline (reference sequence).

The table lists this clonotype with a few counts. The V and J genes are TRBV20-1 and TRBJ1-1; 9 bases line up with TRBD1. There are 14 residues in the CDR3. With 0 bases clipped from V and 5 bases from J, the junction kept 4 bases outside the gene matches. Germline V gene data show CDR1 as DFQATT and CDR2 as SNEGSKA (reference sequence). The CDR3 protein is CSARDHRGRTEAFF. In nucleotides, the CDR3 is TGCAGTGCTAGAGATCACAGGGGGCGGACTGAAGCTTTCTTT.

Only a few counts were recorded for this clonotype. The V and J genes are TRBV29-1 and TRBJ2-1; 10 bases are a match to TRBD2. CDR3 size: 14 residues. CDR1 SQVTM and CDR2 ANQGSEA come from the germline V gene. CDR3 region: CSHAAGGDYNEQFF. CDR3 nucleotide sequence: TGCAGTCACGCAGCGGGAGGGGACTACAATGAGCAGTTCTTC.

V usage is TRBV20-1 and J usage is TRBJ1-2; D is perhaps TRBD1 (6 bases). Germline CDR1 reads DFQATT; CDR2 reads SNEGSKA (reference sequence). Trimming took 5 bases from V and 2 from J, leaving 9 bases between them. The CDR3 loop spans 12 amino acids. The CDR3 protein is CSADQGNYGYTF. Written as DNA, the CDR3 is TGCAGTGCTGATCAGGGGAACTATGGCTACACCTTC.

This clonotype was observed a handful of times. The V gene is TRBV10-3, the J gene TRBJ2-5, with D hard to call. Germline lookup yields CDR1 ENHRY and CDR2 SYGVKD. CDR3 size: 14 residues. V dropped 3 bases and J dropped 4 bases, with 12 bases sitting between them. The CDR3 nucleotides are TGTGCCATCAGTGAATTCGGACCCCGAGAGACCCAGTACTTC. It specifies CAISEFGPRETQYF.

This clonotype was seen a handful of times. CDR3 residues: CASSLTSGRGQETQYF. CDR3 DNA sequence: TGTGCCAGCAGTCTAACTAGCGGGAGAGGCCAAGAGACCCAGTACTTC. The chain has TRBV12-3 or TRBV12-4 and TRBJ2-5; 11 bases align to TRBD2. Germline trimming cut 5 bases from V and 1 base from J; bases unmatched to any gene: 6. The CDR3 is 16 amino acids.

This clonotype has just a few counts. The J gene is TRBJ2-1, the V gene TRBV3-1; no clear D. The CDR3 is 14 residues long. Trimming took 4 bases from V and 3 from J, leaving 10 bases between them. Germline CDR1 is LGHDT and CDR2 is YNNKEL (reference sequence). Here the CDR3 reads CASSLQVGYNEQFF. CDR3 nucleotides: TGTGCCAGCAGCCTCCAAGTGGGCTACAATGAGCAGTTCTTC.